The clone carrying this T cell receptor beta chain has just a few counts. There were TCR beta CDR3 regions amplified from RNA transcripts. TCR CDR3 underwent first-round RT-PCR with the HTBI primer set. One entry per CDR3 protein results from TCRdb running MiXCR on the multiplex PCR reads. The data contain 270,000 or so distinct CDR3 sequences, approximately 16% of them singletons. The record originates from a study of T cells in Graves' hyperthyroidism and ophthalmopathy. Germline V gene lookup returns CDR1 SNHLY and CDR2 FYNNEI. This CDR3 is built from 13 residues. With 10 bases clipped from V and 7 bases from J, the junction kept 10 bases outside the gene matches.

The clonotype was recovered from a woman aged 50 to 65 with Graves' hyperthyroidism that later progressed to Graves' ophthalmopathy. This chain uses TRBV2 with TRBJ1-2; TRBD1 agrees at 9 bases. Input material: blood. This CDR3 reads CATFLQGAAGYTF. Written as DNA, the CDR3 is TGTGCCACCTTCTTACAGGGGGCAGCTGGCTACACCTTC.